The 24 T cell receptor beta chains in this list originate from one sample, sequenced in a study of cytomegalovirus exposure and HLA in healthy donors. Generated by immunoSEQ multiplex PCR, the TCRdb table keeps only in-frame clones and is missing some. The table has approximately 100,000 clones, roughly 86% seen once; the top ten hold approximately 2.3%. Source material: PBMCs. The receptors stem from a woman between 18 and 29 years old in good health and CMV-seronegative.

The gene calls are TRBV2 and TRBJ1-4; 12 nucleotides match TRBD1. This CDR3 contains 15 residues. Per germline, CDR1 SNHLY and CDR2 FYNNEI. J lost 5 bases, V lost 8 bases, and 6 bases had no gene match. CDR3 region: CASGGQGASNEKLFF. The CDR3 DNA reads as TGTGCCAGCGGGGGACAGGGGGCGTCGAATGAAAAACTGTTTTTT. Together with reference TRBV2 and TRBJ1-4, the CDR3 gives the full variable domain: EPEVTQTPSHQVTQMGQEVILRCVPISNHLYFYWYRQILGQKVEFLVSFYNNEISEKSEIFDDQFSVERPDGSNFTLKIRSTKLEDSAMYFCASGGQGASNEKLFFGSGTQLSVL.

The chain is built from TRBV7-2 and TRBJ2-2; no firm D call. Looked up from germline, CDR1 is SGHTA and CDR2 is FQGNSA. Trimming cost V 3 bases and J 0 bases, with 5 bases left between them. The CDR3 runs to 14 residues. The CDR3 sequence is CASSFDSNTGELFF. The CDR3 region has the DNA TGTGCCAGCAGCTTTGACTCGAACACCGGGGAGCTGTTTTTT.

This clone occurred a few times. The chain employs TRBV28 and TRBJ2-1, with D perhaps TRBD1 (6 bases). CDR1 is MDHEN and CDR2 is SYDVKM in the germline V gene. The ends were cut back, 10 bases at V and 5 bases at J, with 12 bases in the middle. This CDR3 has 12 residues. The CDR3 bases are TGTGCCACACGACAGGACCACAATGAGCAGTTCTTC. Its translation: CATRQDHNEQFF.

In DNA, the CDR3 is TGTGCCAGCAGTGAATGGACAGCTGTCGGCAATGAGCAGTTCTTC. This sequence encodes CASSEWTAVGNEQFF. The V call is TRBV2, the J call TRBJ2-1; D is possibly TRBD1 (6 bases). Germline loops: CDR1 SNHLY, CDR2 FYNNEI. V was pared by 2 bases and J by 6 bases, with 14 bases between. There are 15 residues in the CDR3.

V and J are TRBV7-2 and TRBJ1-2, with 10 bases matching TRBD1. The germline V gene has CDR1 SGHTA and CDR2 FQGNSA. This CDR3 comprises 15 residues. With 6 bases clipped from V and 4 bases from J, the junction kept 8 bases outside the gene matches. CDR3 DNA sequence: TGTGCCAGCAGACCTACCGGGACAGGGGTCTATGGCTACACCTTC. Its translation is CASRPTGTGVYGYTF. Filled out from reference TRBV7-2 and TRBJ1-2, the complete variable domain reads GAGVSQSPSNKVTEKGKDVELRCDPISGHTALYWYRQSLGQGLEFLIYFQGNSAPDKSGLPSDRFSAERTGGSVSTLTIQRTQQEDSAVYLCASRPTGTGVYGYTFGSGTRLTVV.

V usage is TRBV5-4 and J usage is TRBJ1-2; no clear D gene. This CDR3 has 13 amino acids. Trimming shortened V by 4 bases and J by 1 base, and 8 bases separated the two germline ends. CDR1 is SGHNT and CDR2 is YYREEE in the germline V gene (reference sequence). As DNA, the CDR3 is TGTGCCAGCAGCCCCCGGGGTAACTATGGCTACACCTTC. This sequence encodes CASSPRGNYGYTF.

The J gene is TRBJ2-5, the V gene TRBV28, with D uncertain. The length of the CDR3 is 14 residues. Germline CDR1 reads MDHEN; CDR2 reads SYDVKM. With 2 bases removed from V and 2 bases from J, the gap between germline ends came to 9 bases. This CDR3 reads CASSLLIAQETQYF. In nucleotides, the CDR3 is TGTGCCAGCAGTTTACTCATAGCTCAAGAGACCCAGTACTTC.

The chain employs TRBV28 and TRBJ1-2; TRBD1 matches 9 bases. The CDR3 contains 14 residues. Germline CDR1 is MDHEN and CDR2 is SYDVKM. V dropped 4 bases and J dropped 4; count of bases not matched to a gene: 4. The DNA of the CDR3 is TGTGCCAGCAGTTCAACAGGGGGCTCCTATGGCTACACCTTC. Translation gives CASSSTGGSYGYTF.

The V gene is TRBV5-1, the J gene TRBJ1-2, with D possibly TRBD1 on 6 matching bases. The V gene lost 1 base and the J gene lost 0 bases, with 7 bases spanning the gap. The CDR3 is 14 amino acids. From germline, CDR1 is SGHRS and CDR2 YFSETQ. CDR3 in DNA: TGCGCCAGCAGCTTGACAGGGCCTAACTATGGCTACACCTTC. Translating it yields CASSLTGPNYGYTF.

V usage is TRBV6-6 and J usage is TRBJ2-7; a weak D match, TRBD2 (6 bases). The CDR3 extends over 12 amino acids. CDR1 is MNHNY and CDR2 is SVGAGI in the germline V gene (reference sequence). The germline V and J ends were trimmed by 8 bases and 6 bases, with 14 bases remaining between them. The CDR3 is CASSSGWGEQYF. CDR3 nucleotide sequence: TGTGCCAGCTCAAGCGGGTGGGGCGAGCAGTACTTC.

This clone has only a few counts. V usage is TRBV30 and J usage is TRBJ1-1; the D gene is possibly TRBD1 (6 bases). V shed 7 bases and J shed 2 bases, with 17 bases lying between them. CDR1 GTSNPN and CDR2 SVGIG come from the germline V gene (reference sequence). CDR3 length: 14 residues. The CDR3 nucleotides read TGTGCCTCCACGAAGAGGACAGTCAACACTGAAGCTTTCTTT. Translation: CASTKRTVNTEAFF. Together with reference TRBV30 and TRBJ1-1, the CDR3 gives the full variable domain: SQTIHQWPATLVQPVGSPLSLECTVEGTSNPNLYWYRQAAGRGLQLLFYSVGIGQISSEVPQNLSASRPQDRQFILSSKKLLLSDSGFYLCASTKRTVNTEAFFGQGTRLTVV.

Only one count was recorded for this clone. This chain joins TRBV19 and TRBJ2-7; TRBD2 aligns across 7 bases. The CDR3 covers 14 residues. Losses at the gene ends were 3 bases for V and 3 bases for J; bases not matched to a gene: 5. In germline, CDR1 is LNHDA, CDR2 SQIVND (reference sequence). CDR3 region: CASSMASGLYEQYF. The CDR3 coding sequence is TGTGCCAGTAGTATGGCTAGCGGACTCTACGAGCAGTACTTC.

CDR3 loop: CASSLRSSYNEQFF. The CDR3 DNA sequence: TGTGCCAGCAGTTTACGGAGCTCCTACAATGAGCAGTTCTTC. V and J are TRBV28 and TRBJ2-1; no clear D gene. The CDR3 sequence is 14 residues long. Trimming shortened V by 2 bases and J by 0 bases, and 5 bases separated the two germline ends. CDR1 and CDR2 from the germline V gene are MDHEN and SYDVKM. Full variable domain (missing parts from reference TRBV28 and TRBJ2-1): DVKVTQSSRYLVKRTGEKVFLECVQDMDHENMFWYRQDPGLGLRLIYFSYDVKMKEKGDIPEGYSVSREKKERFSLILESASTNQTSMYLCASSLRSSYNEQFFGPGTRLTVL.

The rearrangement joins TRBV2 to TRBJ2-5; D gene unclear. The V and J ends lost 3 bases and 0 bases respectively, with 5 bases between them. Looked up from germline, CDR1 is SNHLY and CDR2 is FYNNEI. The CDR3 spans 13 residues. Here the CDR3 reads CASSDRYQETQYF. CDR3 in DNA: TGTGCCAGCAGTGACAGGTACCAAGAGACCCAGTACTTC.

The chain links TRBV19 to TRBJ2-7, with a weak D call TRBD1 (6 bases). The CDR3 sequence is 14 residues long. CDR1 and CDR2 (germline): LNHDA, SQIVND (reference sequence). Deletions cut 5 bases from V and 2 bases from J, with 13 bases between. Written as DNA, the CDR3 is TGTGCCAGTAGTCGTGAACAGGGAGCCTACGAGCAGTACTTC. Translation gives CASSREQGAYEQYF.

The chain joins TRBV7-7 to TRBJ2-1, with 13 bases identical to TRBD2. CDR3 length equals 15 residues. The germline V gene encodes CDR1 SSHAT and CDR2 FNYEAQ (reference sequence). V lost 5 bases to trimming and J lost 9 bases; unmatched junction nucleotides: 7. The CDR3, as DNA: TGTGCCAGCAGCCTTGGACTAGCGGGAGCGGGTGAGCAGTTCTTC. Its protein product is CASSLGLAGAGEQFF.

V gene TRBV11-1 combines with J gene TRBJ2-5; D possibly corresponds to TRBD2 (7 bases). V was cut by 5 bases and J by 3 bases, with 19 bases left in between. The CDR3 loop spans 16 amino acids. Germline loops: CDR1 SGHAT, CDR2 FQDESV (reference sequence). CDR3 loop: CASSITRGALKETQYF. CDR3 sequence (DNA): TGTGCCAGCAGCATTACACGGGGGGCATTAAAAGAGACCCAGTACTTC.

V and J are TRBV7-9 and TRBJ2-5, with TRBD2 matching over 7 bases. Per germline, CDR1 SEHNR and CDR2 FQNEAQ (reference sequence). CDR3 size: 16 residues. V shed 5 bases and J 4 bases; nucleotides not matched to a gene: 13. The CDR3 bases are TGTGCCAGCAGCACCGCGGGGCGGGGGAGGGGAGAGACCCAGTACTTC. The encoded protein is CASSTAGRGRGETQYF.

This chain joins TRBV11-2 and TRBJ1-4; weak D call: TRBD1 (5 bases). The germline V gene has CDR1 SGHAT and CDR2 FQNNGV. CDR3 size: 15 residues. Trimming stripped 0 bases from V and 8 bases from J, with 13 bases between. The chain's CDR3 is CASSLDPRAREKLFF. For the CDR3, the DNA is TGTGCCAGCAGCTTAGATCCCAGGGCCAGAGAAAAACTGTTTTTT.

CDR3 sequence: CASSEVSRQPQHF. As DNA, the CDR3 is TGTGCCAGCAGTGAGGTCAGTCGTCAGCCCCAGCATTTT. This rearrangement joins TRBV2 to TRBJ1-5; D gene ambiguous. V was pared by 3 bases and J by 6 bases, with 9 bases between. Germline lookup yields CDR1 SNHLY and CDR2 FYNNEI. The CDR3 loop spans 13 amino acids. Full variable domain (remainder filled in from reference TRBV2 and TRBJ1-5): EPEVTQTPSHQVTQMGQEVILRCVPISNHLYFYWYRQILGQKVEFLVSFYNNEISEKSEIFDDQFSVERPDGSNFTLKIRSTKLEDSAMYFCASSEVSRQPQHFGDGTRLSIL.

The chain carries TRBV28 and TRBJ2-3, with D perhaps TRBD1 (5 bases). CDR1 MDHEN and CDR2 SYDVKM come from the germline V gene. This CDR3 is built from 14 residues. V was trimmed by 5 bases and J by 4 bases, leaving 13 bases between them. CDR3 amino acids: CASSETDGSDTQYF. CDR3 DNA: TGTGCCAGCAGTGAGACAGACGGTTCAGATACGCAGTATTTT.

This clone occurred once. V is TRBV4-3 and J is TRBJ1-4, with 8 bases matching TRBD1. CDR1 and CDR2 (germline): LGHNA, YSLEER. Unmatched junction bases numbered 2, after V lost 3 bases and J lost 5 bases. This CDR3 has 14 amino acids. CDR3 in DNA: TGCGCCAGCAGCCAGTGGACAGGGAATGAAAAACTGTTTTTT. This translates into CASSQWTGNEKLFF.

The chain employs TRBV28 and TRBJ1-2, with TRBD1 as a possible D gene (6 bases). V shed 6 bases and J shed 8 bases, with 25 bases lying between them. There are 16 residues in the CDR3. The V gene's germline CDR1 is MDHEN and CDR2 SYDVKM. The CDR3 sequence is CASSFVPQDRSGGYTF. CDR3 DNA: TGTGCCAGCAGCTTTGTGCCTCAGGACAGATCAGGGGGCTACACCTTC.

The chain recombines TRBV5-6 with TRBJ1-1; 9 bases match TRBD1. The germline gives CDR1 SGHDT, CDR2 YYEEEE. V shed 1 base and J 4 bases; nucleotides not matched to a gene: 2. The CDR3 loop spans 14 amino acids. CDR3 sequence (DNA): TGTGCCAGCAGCTTGACAGGGGGCGGCACTGAAGCTTTCTTT. This gives the protein CASSLTGGGTEAFF.